Presented here are 23 T cell receptor beta chains from one specimen sequenced in a study of blood T cell repertoires in COVID-19. Assay used: immunoSEQ multiplex PCR; TCRdb lists only in-frame clones, some missing. The table records under 85,000 clones, approximately 85% of them present only once. The sample was peripheral blood. The receptors come from a man aged 80 or over with acute or convalescent COVID-19.

The chain links TRBV10-3 to TRBJ2-5, with D perhaps TRBD2 (5 bases). Looked up from germline, CDR1 is ENHRY and CDR2 is SYGVKD. V was pared by 1 base and J by 0 bases, with 6 bases between. The CDR3 is 14 amino acids. CDR3 residues: CAISEFGNQETQYF. The CDR3 DNA sequence: TGTGCCATCAGTGAGTTCGGGAACCAAGAGACCCAGTACTTC.

The J gene is TRBJ2-3, the V gene TRBV7-2; 7 bases align to TRBD1. Germline V CDR1 and CDR2: SGHTA, FQGNSA. The CDR3 length is 16 residues. With 5 bases clipped from V and 3 bases from J, the junction kept 11 bases outside the gene matches. The CDR3 is CASSPMGTVITDTQYF. CDR3 bases: TGTGCCAGCAGCCCTATGGGGACAGTCATTACAGATACGCAGTATTTT.

V usage is TRBV7-3 and J usage is TRBJ1-2; possibly TRBD1 for D (6 bases). The CDR3 totals 14 residues. Trimming pared 5 bases from V and 5 bases from J, leaving 15 bases between. Germline V CDR1 and CDR2: SGHTA, FQGTGA. The CDR3 reads CASSPDQGWYGYTF. CDR3 DNA: TGTGCCAGCAGCCCCGACCAGGGGTGGTATGGCTACACCTTC.

J is TRBJ2-6 and V is TRBV18, with D tentatively TRBD1 (5 bases). The CDR3 runs 16 residues. Trimming removed 3 bases from V and 2 bases from J, with 11 bases in between. The germline V gene encodes CDR1 KGHSH and CDR2 LQKENI. The CDR3, as DNA: TGTGCCAGCTCACCTAATTCCAGGGCTGGGGCCAACGTCCTGACTTTC. This sequence encodes CASSPNSRAGANVLTF.

This chain links TRBV19 with TRBJ1-1; no reliable D call. This CDR3 contains 13 residues. V was pared by 0 bases and J by 7 bases, with 9 bases between. CDR1 is LNHDA, CDR2 SQIVND, per germline (reference sequence). The CDR3 loop reads CASSIDFRGEAFF. The CDR3 nucleotides are TGTGCCAGTAGTATAGATTTCCGAGGTGAAGCTTTCTTT.

The chain combines TRBV7-2 with TRBJ1-2; 9 bases line up with TRBD1. After removal of 0 bases from V and 5 bases from J, the junction contained 1 base not matched to a gene. CDR3 length: 14 amino acids. Germline CDR1 SGHTA, CDR2 FQGNSA. The CDR3 coding sequence is TGTGCCAGCAGCTTAGCGGGACAGGGTTATGGCTACACCTTC. Translation gives CASSLAGQGYGYTF. The full variable domain, in which reference TRBV7-2 and TRBJ1-2 provide the parts outside the CDR3, is GAGVSQSPSNKVTEKGKDVELRCDPISGHTALYWYRQSLGQGLEFLIYFQGNSAPDKSGLPSDRFSAERTGGSVSTLTIQRTQQEDSAVYLCASSLAGQGYGYTFGSGTRLTVV.

V usage is TRBV7-7 and J usage is TRBJ2-1; D may be TRBD2 (5 bases). V dropped 5 bases and J dropped 6 bases, with 11 bases sitting between them. Germline V gene sequence: CDR1 SSHAT, CDR2 FNYEAQ (reference sequence). CDR3 length: 13 residues. CDR3 sequence (DNA): TGTGCCAGCAGCCTCCGGGAAAGCAATGAGCAGTTCTTC. This sequence encodes CASSLRESNEQFF.

The V and J genes are TRBV28 and TRBJ1-5; no reliable D call. V shed 9 bases and J shed 1 base, with 7 bases lying between them. This CDR3 has 12 residues. The germline V gene encodes CDR1 MDHEN and CDR2 SYDVKM. CDR3 bases: TGTGCCAGTAGAGAGAGCAATCAGCCCCAGCATTTT. It yields the protein CASRESNQPQHF.

The chain is built from TRBV5-4 and TRBJ1-1; perhaps TRBD1 as D (6 bases). The CDR3 is 14 amino acids. CDR1 and CDR2 (germline): SGHNT, YYREEE (reference sequence). Between the trimmed V and J ends, which lost 1 base and 4 bases, there was a span of 11 bases. This CDR3 is CASSLTGRVTEAFF. The CDR3 nucleotides are TGTGCCAGCAGCTTGACAGGGCGAGTCACTGAAGCTTTCTTT. Full variable domain (rest looked up from reference TRBV5-4 and TRBJ1-1): ETGVTQSPTHLIKTRGQQVTLRCSSQSGHNTVSWYQQALGQGPQFIFQYYREEENGRGNFPPRFSGLQFPNYSSELNVNALELDDSALYLCASSLTGRVTEAFFGQGTRLTVV.

This rearrangement joins TRBV27 to TRBJ2-1, with 10 positions matching TRBD1. V gave up 6 bases and J gave up 6 bases; unmatched junction bases: 11. The CDR3 runs to 16 residues. Germline values: CDR1 MNHEY, CDR2 SMNVEV (reference sequence). The CDR3 bases are TGTGCCAGCAGCCGATCGACAGGGGGCTTGCGCAATGAGCAGTTCTTC. Translation gives CASSRSTGGLRNEQFF.

The V gene is TRBV7-9, the J gene TRBJ1-2, with 9 bases fitting TRBD1. The CDR3 spans 15 residues. CDR1 SEHNR and CDR2 FQNEAQ come from the germline V gene (reference sequence). Trimming cost V 2 bases and J 6 bases; bases outside gene matches: 7. This chain's CDR3 is CASSLTGQGRDGYTF. CDR3 nucleotides: TGTGCCAGCAGCTTAACGGGACAGGGTAGAGATGGCTACACCTTC.

The J gene is TRBJ2-2, the V gene TRBV7-3; D not certain. V dropped 1 base and J dropped 5 bases, with 14 bases sitting between them. This CDR3 has 16 amino acids. Germline CDR1 and CDR2: SGHTA and FQGTGA. CDR3 sequence: CASSLSVRVLTGELFF. The CDR3 bases are TGTGCCAGCAGCTTAAGTGTTCGGGTTCTGACCGGGGAGCTGTTTTTT.

The chain carries TRBV5-6 and TRBJ1-4; 9 bases fit TRBD1. The V and J ends lost 0 bases and 8 bases, in that order; junction bases with no gene match: 5. Germline CDR1 reads SGHDT; CDR2 reads YYEEEE. This CDR3 comprises 15 residues. The CDR3 bases are TGTGCCAGCAGCTTGGGTGGGACAGGGCGCGAAAAACTGTTTTTT. It encodes CASSLGGTGREKLFF.

The chain has TRBV18 and TRBJ1-4; D unclear. CDR1 KGHSH and CDR2 LQKENI come from the germline V gene. This CDR3 has 15 residues. V was trimmed by 3 bases and J by 3 bases, leaving 11 bases between them. The CDR3 reads CASSPRGSSNEKLFF. In nucleotides, the CDR3 is TGTGCCAGCTCACCGCGAGGGTCCTCTAATGAAAAACTGTTTTTT.

The V gene is TRBV5-1, the J gene TRBJ2-2, with 13 bases matching TRBD2. The germline V gene encodes CDR1 SGHRS and CDR2 YFSETQ. CDR3 length equals 19 residues. With V trimmed by 4 bases and J by 5 bases, 14 bases remained unmatched. The CDR3 protein is CASSPDRGLAGVKTGELFF. The CDR3 nucleotides are TGCGCCAGCAGCCCCGACAGAGGACTAGCGGGAGTAAAGACCGGGGAGCTGTTTTTT. The full variable domain, in which reference TRBV5-1 and TRBJ2-2 provide the parts outside the CDR3, is KAGVTQTPRYLIKTRGQQVTLSCSPISGHRSVSWYQQTPGQGLQFLFEYFSETQRNKGNFPGRFSGRQFSNSRSEMNVSTLELGDSALYLCASSPDRGLAGVKTGELFFGEGSRLTVL.

The gene calls are TRBV3-1 (or the pseudogene TRBV3-2) and TRBJ1-2, with D tentatively TRBD1 (5 bases). From germline, CDR1 is LGHDT and CDR2 YNNKEL (reference sequence). The CDR3 covers 13 residues. V gave up 4 bases and J gave up 3 bases, with 9 bases separating them. The chain's CDR3 is CASSPGYYYGYTF. The CDR3 bases are TGTGCCAGCAGCCCAGGGTACTACTATGGCTACACCTTC.

The chain joins TRBV5-1 to TRBJ2-3; D perhaps matches TRBD1 (7 bases). V was clipped by 7 bases and J by 2 bases, with 17 bases between them. The CDR3 spans 15 residues. Germline CDR1 is SGHRS and CDR2 is YFSETQ. The DNA for the CDR3 is TGCGCCAGCTCTTGGGGGGACAGACCCACAGATACGCAGTATTTT. It yields the protein CASSWGDRPTDTQYF.

The gene calls are TRBV7-2 and TRBJ2-5; 9 bases match TRBD1. The germline V gene has CDR1 SGHTA and CDR2 FQGNSA. The CDR3 is 15 residues long. The V segment lost 4 bases and the J segment 5 bases; nucleotides outside the gene matches: 8. This chain's CDR3 is CASSSRTGVWETQYF. The CDR3 DNA is TGTGCCAGCAGCTCACGGACAGGGGTTTGGGAGACCCAGTACTTC.

The chain uses TRBV27 and TRBJ1-1; TRBD1 might be the D (6 bases). The CDR3 spans 16 residues. CDR1 is MNHEY and CDR2 is SMNVEV in the germline V gene (reference sequence). Trimming left V 2 bases short and J 0 bases short, with 13 bases between. The CDR3 is CASSLRGGALNTEAFF. For the CDR3, the DNA is TGTGCCAGCAGTTTAAGGGGGGGGGCTCTGAACACTGAAGCTTTCTTT.

There are a few counts of this clone. The chain joins TRBV27 to TRBJ2-7; D may be TRBD2 (6 bases). CDR3 length: 13 amino acids. The V end lost 6 bases, the J end lost 7 bases, and 16 bases lay between the germline ends. Germline lookup yields CDR1 MNHEY and CDR2 SMNVEV (reference sequence). The CDR3 sequence: CASSLAGSGEQYF. As DNA, the CDR3 is TGTGCCAGCAGCCTGGCGGGGTCAGGGGAGCAGTACTTC.

The rearrangement uses TRBV30 and TRBJ2-7; TRBD1 matches 7 bases. Germline V lookup: CDR1 GTSNPN, CDR2 SVGIG (reference sequence). The CDR3 has 13 residues. J gave up 3 bases and V 1 base, and 3 bases lay outside the gene matches. The CDR3 reads CAWSDGQDYEQYF. Here the CDR3 DNA reads TGTGCCTGGAGTGACGGACAGGACTACGAGCAGTACTTC.

The chain recombines TRBV7-2 with TRBJ2-5; 9 bases are shared with TRBD1. After removal of 5 bases from V and 3 bases from J, the junction contained 7 bases not matched to a gene. This CDR3 is built from 15 residues. CDR1 is SGHTA and CDR2 is FQGNSA in the germline V gene. CDR3 amino acids: CASSVSGQGEETQYF. The CDR3 DNA reads TGTGCCAGCAGCGTCTCGGGACAGGGAGAAGAGACCCAGTACTTC.

V and J are TRBV7-2 and TRBJ2-7, with unresolved D. The germline V and J ends were trimmed by 5 bases and 0 bases, with 5 bases remaining between them. This CDR3 has 12 amino acids. Germline-derived CDR1 and CDR2 are SGHTA and FQGNSA. The CDR3 sequence is CASSPFSYEQYF. CDR3 in DNA: TGTGCCAGCAGCCCTTTCTCCTACGAGCAGTACTTC. Full variable domain (rest looked up from reference TRBV7-2 and TRBJ2-7): GAGVSQSPSNKVTEKGKDVELRCDPISGHTALYWYRQSLGQGLEFLIYFQGNSAPDKSGLPSDRFSAERTGGSVSTLTIQRTQQEDSAVYLCASSPFSYEQYFGPGTRLTVT.